What follows describes a single T cell receptor (beta chain). Its antigen is unknown. The data belong to a study of cytotoxic CD8 clonotypes in ibrutinib-treated CLL. Study-wide background: Sequencing produced an average of about 260,000 productive templates and more than 90,000 productive rearrangements per sample. Overall study findings and caveats: Baseline levels were approached again at progression, after clonality had risen at ibrutinib response. Baseline clonality, above age-matched healthy donor levels, tracked circulating CD8+ T-cell counts.

Trimming cost V 4 bases and J 8 bases, with 15 bases left between them. Germline lookup yields CDR1 SNHLY and CDR2 FYNNEI. CDR3 length: 14 amino acids. With cryopreserved PBMCs as the source, around 2 micrograms of genomic DNA went to TCR beta libraries. Assay used: immunoSEQ multiplex PCR; TCRdb lists only in-frame clones, some missing. The table shows about 25,000 clones, with roughly 85% occurring only once. This chain connects TRBV2 to TRBJ1-5, with D unresolved. This TCR derives from a human donor with chronic lymphocytic leukemia. Sequences were derived from PBMCs, sampled after 24 months of ibrutinib treatment. DNA of the CDR3: TGTGCCAGCAGTGGAACTAAAACAAGGGAGCCCCAGCATTTT. Its protein is CASSGTKTREPQHF.